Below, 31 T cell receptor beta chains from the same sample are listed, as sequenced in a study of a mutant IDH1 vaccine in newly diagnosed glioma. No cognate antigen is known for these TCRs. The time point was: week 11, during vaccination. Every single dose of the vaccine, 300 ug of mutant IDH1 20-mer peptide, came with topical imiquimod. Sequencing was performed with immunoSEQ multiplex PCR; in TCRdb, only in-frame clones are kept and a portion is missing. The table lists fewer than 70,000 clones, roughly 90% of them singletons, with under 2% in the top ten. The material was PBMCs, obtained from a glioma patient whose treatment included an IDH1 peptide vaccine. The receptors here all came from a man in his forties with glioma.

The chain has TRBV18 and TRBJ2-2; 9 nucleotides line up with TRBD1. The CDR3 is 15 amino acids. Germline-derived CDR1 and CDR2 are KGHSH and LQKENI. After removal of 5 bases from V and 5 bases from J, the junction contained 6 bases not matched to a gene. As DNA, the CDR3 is TGTGCCAGCTCAACCGGACAGGGGAGGACCGGGGAGCTGTTTTTT. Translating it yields CASSTGQGRTGELFF.

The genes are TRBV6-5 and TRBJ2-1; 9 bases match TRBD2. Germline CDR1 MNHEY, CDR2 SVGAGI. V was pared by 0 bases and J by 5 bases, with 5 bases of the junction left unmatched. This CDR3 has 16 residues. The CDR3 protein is CASSYSRRGGDNEQFF. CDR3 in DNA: TGTGCCAGCAGTTACTCGAGGCGGGGGGGCGACAATGAGCAGTTCTTC.

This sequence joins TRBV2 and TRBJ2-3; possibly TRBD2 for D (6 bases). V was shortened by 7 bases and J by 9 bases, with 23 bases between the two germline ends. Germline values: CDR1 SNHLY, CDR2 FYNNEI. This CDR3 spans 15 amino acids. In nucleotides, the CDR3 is TGTGCCAGCACCCTCGCTAGCGCGGTGGTCGGGACGCAGTATTTT. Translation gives CASTLASAVVGTQYF.

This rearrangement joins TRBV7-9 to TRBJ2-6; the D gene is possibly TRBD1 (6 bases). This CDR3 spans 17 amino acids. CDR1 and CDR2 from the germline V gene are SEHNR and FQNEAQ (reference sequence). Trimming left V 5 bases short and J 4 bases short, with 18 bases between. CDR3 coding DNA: TGTGCCAGCAGCGAAATAGGGGGAAACCCCGGGGCCAACGTCCTGACTTTC. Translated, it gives CASSEIGGNPGANVLTF.

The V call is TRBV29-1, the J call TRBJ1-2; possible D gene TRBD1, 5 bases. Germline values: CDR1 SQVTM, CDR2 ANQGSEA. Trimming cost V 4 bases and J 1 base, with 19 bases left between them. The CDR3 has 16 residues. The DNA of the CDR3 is TGCAGCGTTGTTTATTCGGGGGATCAGTTTAACTATGGCTACACCTTC. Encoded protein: CSVVYSGDQFNYGYTF.

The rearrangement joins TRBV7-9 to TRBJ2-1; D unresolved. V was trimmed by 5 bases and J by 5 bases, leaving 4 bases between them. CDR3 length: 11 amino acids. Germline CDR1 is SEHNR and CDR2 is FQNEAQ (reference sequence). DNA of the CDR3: TGTGCCAGCAGCCTACACAATGAGCAGTTCTTC. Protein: CASSLHNEQFF.

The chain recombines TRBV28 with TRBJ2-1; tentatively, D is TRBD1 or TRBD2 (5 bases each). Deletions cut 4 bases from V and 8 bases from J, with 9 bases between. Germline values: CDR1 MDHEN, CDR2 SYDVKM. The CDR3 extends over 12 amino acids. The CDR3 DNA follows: TGTGCCAGCAGTTCGGGGCTTGATGAGCAGTTCTTC. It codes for CASSSGLDEQFF.

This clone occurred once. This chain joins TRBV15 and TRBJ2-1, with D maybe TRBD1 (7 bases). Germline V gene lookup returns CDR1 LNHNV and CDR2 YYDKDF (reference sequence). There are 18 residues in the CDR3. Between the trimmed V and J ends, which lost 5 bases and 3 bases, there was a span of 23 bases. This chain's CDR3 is CATSPRGVASDYYNEQFF. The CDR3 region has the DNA TGTGCCACCAGCCCCAGGGGGGTAGCGTCAGATTACTACAATGAGCAGTTCTTC.

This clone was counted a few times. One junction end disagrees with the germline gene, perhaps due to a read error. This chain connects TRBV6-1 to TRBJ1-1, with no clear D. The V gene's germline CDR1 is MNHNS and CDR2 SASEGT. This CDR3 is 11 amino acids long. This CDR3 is CASSEYWQANF. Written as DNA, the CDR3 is TGTGCCAGCAGTGAATACTGGCAGGCCAACTTT.

This CDR3 reads CASTNRDSSNEQFF. CDR3 DNA: TGTGCCAGCACCAACCGGGACAGCTCTAATGAGCAGTTCTTC. The chain has TRBV6-5 and TRBJ2-1, with TRBD1 identical over 7 bases. There are 14 residues in the CDR3. Germline CDR1 is MNHEY and CDR2 is SVGAGI. V lost 7 bases to trimming and J lost 7 bases; unmatched junction nucleotides: 10.

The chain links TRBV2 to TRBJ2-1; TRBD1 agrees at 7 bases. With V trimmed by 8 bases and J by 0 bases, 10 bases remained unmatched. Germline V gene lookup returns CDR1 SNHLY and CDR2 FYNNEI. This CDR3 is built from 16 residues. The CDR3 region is CASRTEGGSSYNEQFF. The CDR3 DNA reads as TGTGCCAGCCGAACAGAAGGGGGCAGCTCCTACAATGAGCAGTTCTTC.

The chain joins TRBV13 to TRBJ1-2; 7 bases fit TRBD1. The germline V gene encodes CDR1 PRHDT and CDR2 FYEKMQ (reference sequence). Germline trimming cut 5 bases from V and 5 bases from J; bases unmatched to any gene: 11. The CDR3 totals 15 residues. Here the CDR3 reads CASSGQVAKEYGYTF. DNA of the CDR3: TGTGCCAGCAGCGGACAGGTCGCGAAGGAATATGGCTACACCTTC.

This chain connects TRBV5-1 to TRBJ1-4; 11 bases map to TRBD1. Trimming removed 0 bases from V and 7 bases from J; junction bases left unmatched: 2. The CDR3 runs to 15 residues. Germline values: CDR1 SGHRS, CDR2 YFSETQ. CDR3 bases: TGCGCCAGCAGCTTGGACGGGACAGGGGGTGAAAAACTGTTTTTT. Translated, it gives CASSLDGTGGEKLFF.

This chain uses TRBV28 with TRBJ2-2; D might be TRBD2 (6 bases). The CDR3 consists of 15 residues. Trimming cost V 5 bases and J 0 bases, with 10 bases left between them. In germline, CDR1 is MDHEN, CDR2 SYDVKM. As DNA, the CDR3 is TGTGCCAGCAGTATGGGACTTACGAACACCGGGGAGCTGTTTTTT. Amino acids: CASSMGLTNTGELFF.

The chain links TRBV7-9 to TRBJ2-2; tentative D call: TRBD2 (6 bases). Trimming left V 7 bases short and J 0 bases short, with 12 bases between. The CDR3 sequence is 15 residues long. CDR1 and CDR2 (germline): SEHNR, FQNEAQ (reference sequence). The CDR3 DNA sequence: TGTGCCAGCATCTCTAGCGCTTCGAACACCGGGGAGCTGTTTTTT. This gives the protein CASISSASNTGELFF.

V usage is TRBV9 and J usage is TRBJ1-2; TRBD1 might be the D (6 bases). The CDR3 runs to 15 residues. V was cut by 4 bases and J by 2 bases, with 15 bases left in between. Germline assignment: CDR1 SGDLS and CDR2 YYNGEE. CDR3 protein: CASSSGGAENYGYTF. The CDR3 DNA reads TGTGCCAGCAGCTCCGGGGGGGCCGAAAACTATGGCTACACCTTC. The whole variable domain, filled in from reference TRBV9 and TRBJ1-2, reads DSGVTQTPKHLITATGQRVTLRCSPRSGDLSVYWYQQSLDQGLQFLIQYYNGEERAKGNILERFSAQQFPDLHSELNLSSLELGDSALYFCASSSGGAENYGYTFGSGTRLTVV.

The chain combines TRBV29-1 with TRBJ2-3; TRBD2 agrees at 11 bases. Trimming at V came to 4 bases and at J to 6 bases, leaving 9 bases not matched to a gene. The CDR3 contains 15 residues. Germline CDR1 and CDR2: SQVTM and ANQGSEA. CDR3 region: CSVGAGTSGSDTQYF. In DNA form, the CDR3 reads TGCAGCGTTGGGGCCGGGACTAGCGGCTCGGATACGCAGTATTTT.

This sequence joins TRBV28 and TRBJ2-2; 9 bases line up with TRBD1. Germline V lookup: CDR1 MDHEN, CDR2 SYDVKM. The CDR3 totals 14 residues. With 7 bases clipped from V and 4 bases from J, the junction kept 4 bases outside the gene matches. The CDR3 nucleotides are TGTGCCAGCATCCGACAGGGGGGCACCGGGGAGCTGTTTTTT. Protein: CASIRQGGTGELFF.

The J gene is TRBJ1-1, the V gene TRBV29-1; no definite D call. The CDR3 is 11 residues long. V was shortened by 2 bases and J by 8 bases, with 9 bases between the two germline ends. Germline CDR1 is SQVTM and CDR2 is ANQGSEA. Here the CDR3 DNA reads TGCAGCGTTGAAACACCTTCCGAAGCTTTCTTT. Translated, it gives CSVETPSEAFF.

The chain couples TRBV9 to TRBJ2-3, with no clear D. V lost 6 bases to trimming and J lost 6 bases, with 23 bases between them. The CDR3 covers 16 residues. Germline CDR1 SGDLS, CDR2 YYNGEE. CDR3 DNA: TGTGCCAGCACCTCTTACTCCTCCCCCTATGCGGATACGCAGTATTTT. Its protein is CASTSYSSPYADTQYF.

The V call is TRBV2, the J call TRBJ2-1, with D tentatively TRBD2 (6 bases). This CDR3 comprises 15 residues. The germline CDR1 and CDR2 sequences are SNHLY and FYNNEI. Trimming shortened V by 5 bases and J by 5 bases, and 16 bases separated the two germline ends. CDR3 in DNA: TGTGCCAGCAGTTATCTTCGGACTAAAGACAATGAGCAGTTCTTC. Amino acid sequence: CASSYLRTKDNEQFF.

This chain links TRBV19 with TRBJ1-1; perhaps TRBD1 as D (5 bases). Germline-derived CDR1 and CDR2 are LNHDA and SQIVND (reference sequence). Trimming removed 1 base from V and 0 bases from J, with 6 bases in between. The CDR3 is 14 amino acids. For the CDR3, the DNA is TGTGCCAGTAGTATAGGACAGATGAACACTGAAGCTTTCTTT. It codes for CASSIGQMNTEAFF.

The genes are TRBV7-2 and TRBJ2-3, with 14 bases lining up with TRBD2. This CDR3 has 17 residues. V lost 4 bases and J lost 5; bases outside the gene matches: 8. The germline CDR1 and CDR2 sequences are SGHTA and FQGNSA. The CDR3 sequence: CASSYPRGTSGRDTQYF. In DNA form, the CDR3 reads TGTGCCAGCAGCTATCCAAGGGGGACTAGCGGGAGAGATACGCAGTATTTT.

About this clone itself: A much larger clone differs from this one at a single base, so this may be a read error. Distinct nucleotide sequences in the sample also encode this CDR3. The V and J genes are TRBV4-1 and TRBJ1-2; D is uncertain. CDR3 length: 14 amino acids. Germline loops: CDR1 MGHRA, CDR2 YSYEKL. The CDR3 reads CASSLGLEGDGYTF. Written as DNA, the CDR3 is TGTGCCAGCAGCCTGGGGTTGGAAGGCGATGGCTACACCTTC.

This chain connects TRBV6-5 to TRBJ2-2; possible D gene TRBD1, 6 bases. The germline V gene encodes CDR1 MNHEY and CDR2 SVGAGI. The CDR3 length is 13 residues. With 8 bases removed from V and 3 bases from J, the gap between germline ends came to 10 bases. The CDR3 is CASRSGDTGELFF. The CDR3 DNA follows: TGTGCCAGCCGGTCAGGGGACACCGGGGAGCTGTTTTTT.

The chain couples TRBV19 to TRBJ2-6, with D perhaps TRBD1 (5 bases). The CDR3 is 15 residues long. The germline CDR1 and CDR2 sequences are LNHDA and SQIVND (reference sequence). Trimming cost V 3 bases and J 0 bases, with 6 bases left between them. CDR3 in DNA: TGTGCCAGTAGTATTCAGGGCTCTGGGGCCAACGTCCTGACTTTC. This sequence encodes CASSIQGSGANVLTF.

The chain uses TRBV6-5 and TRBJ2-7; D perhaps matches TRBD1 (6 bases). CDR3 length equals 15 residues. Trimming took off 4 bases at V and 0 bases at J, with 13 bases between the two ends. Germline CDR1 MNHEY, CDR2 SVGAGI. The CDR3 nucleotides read TGTGCCAGCAGTTCCCCCTCAGGGGTCTCCTACGAGCAGTACTTC. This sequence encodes CASSSPSGVSYEQYF.

In DNA form, the CDR3 reads TGTGCCAGCAGCTTAGGCCAGCTGAACACTGAAGCTTTCTTT. Protein sequence: CASSLGQLNTEAFF. The chain has TRBV7-2 and TRBJ1-1; D unresolved. The germline V and J ends were trimmed by 1 base and 0 bases, with 6 bases remaining between them. Germline V gene lookup returns CDR1 SGHTA and CDR2 FQGNSA. The CDR3 runs 14 residues.

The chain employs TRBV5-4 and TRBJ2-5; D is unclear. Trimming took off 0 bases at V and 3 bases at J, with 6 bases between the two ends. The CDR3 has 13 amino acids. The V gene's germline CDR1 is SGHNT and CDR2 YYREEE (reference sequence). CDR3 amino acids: CASSLEIEETQYF. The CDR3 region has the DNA TGTGCCAGCAGCTTGGAGATAGAAGAGACCCAGTACTTC.

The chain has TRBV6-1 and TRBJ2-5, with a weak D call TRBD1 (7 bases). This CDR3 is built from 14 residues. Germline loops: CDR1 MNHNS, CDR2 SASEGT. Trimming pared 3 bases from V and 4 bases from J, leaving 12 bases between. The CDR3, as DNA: TGTGCCAGCAGTGAGACGGGGGACAGAGAGACCCAGTACTTC. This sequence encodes CASSETGDRETQYF.

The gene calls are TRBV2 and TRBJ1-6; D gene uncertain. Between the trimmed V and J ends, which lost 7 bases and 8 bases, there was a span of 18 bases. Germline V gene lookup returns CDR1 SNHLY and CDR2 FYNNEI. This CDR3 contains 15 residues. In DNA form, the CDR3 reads TGTGCCAGCACCCCGGCGGCAGGTACCTATTCACCCCTCCACTTT. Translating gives CASTPAAGTYSPLHF.